Listed here are 5 T cell receptor beta chains from one sample, sequenced in a study of tumor-infiltrating lymphocytes in primary liver carcinoma. Total RNA (approximately 500 ng) served as template for TCR beta cDNA synthesis primed by a constant-region primer. Generation of the TCR beta libraries relied on three nested multiplex PCR rounds using slightly modified ARM-PCR. The two initial PCR rounds, about 9 cycles each, used TRBV1-TRBV30 forward and C-beta reverse primers. TCRdb re-called the multiplex PCR reads through MiXCR, storing one row per CDR3 protein. The sample records 99,000 or so distinct CDR3 sequences, 55% to 75% being singletons. Co-extraction yielded RNA and DNA from about 20-30 mg of unsorted bulk tissue. The sequenced sample was liver tumor tissue from sampling region 5. Subset described: tumor region T5, tumor centre. Source of these receptors: a woman in her sixties or seventies with primary liver carcinoma and hepatitis B virus infection.

In regard to this clonotype: Since the CDR3 does not end with the conserved phenylalanine or tryptophan, this likely comes from a read error. The chain links TRBV6-1 to TRBJ2-2, with TRBD1 matching over 8 bases. Germline V CDR1 and CDR2: MNHNS, SASEGT. The CDR3 is 14 amino acids. V trimming: 5 bases; J trimming: 8 bases; junction bases outside the gene matches: 7. CDR3 loop: CASSTGGSAGELFL. The DNA for the CDR3 is TGTGCCAGCAGTACAGGGGGTAGCGCTGGGGAGCTGTTTTTA.

As concerns this clonotype: A single base separates this from a much larger clone, so it may be a read error. The conserved closing phenylalanine or tryptophan is absent in this CDR3, likely reflecting a read error. V gene TRBV25-1 combines with J gene TRBJ2-3; possible D gene TRBD2, 6 bases. With 5 bases removed from V and 6 bases from J, the gap between germline ends came to 9 bases. The length of the CDR3 is 12 residues. Germline CDR1 is MGHDK and CDR2 is SYGVNS. CDR3 sequence reads: CASSLGRDTQYL. CDR3 coding DNA: TGTGCCAGCAGTCTGGGGAGGGATACGCAGTATTTG.

With regard to this clonotype: The CDR3 end shows no conserved phenylalanine or tryptophan, and so a read error is likely. The rearrangement links TRBV6-2 or TRBV6-3 to TRBJ1-1, with D unclear. The V and J ends lost 7 bases and 1 base respectively, with 10 bases between them. Germline assignment: CDR1 MNHEY and CDR2 SVGEGT. The CDR3 sequence is 13 residues long. CDR3 in DNA: TGTGCCAGCACTGCTACAGCGAACACTGAAGCTTTCCTT. The encoded protein is CASTATANTEAFL.

This clonotype was recorded once. The gene calls are TRBV4-1 and TRBJ2-2; 9 nucleotides line up with TRBD1. This CDR3 has 16 residues. The trim removed 0 bases at V and 10 bases at J, leaving 9 bases unmatched. The germline gives CDR1 MGHRA, CDR2 YSYEKL. CDR3 protein: CASSQEAGQGAEELFF. The CDR3 nucleotides read TGCGCCAGCAGCCAAGAAGCGGGACAGGGTGCCGAGGAGCTGTTTTTT.

There are many counts of this clonotype. A read error may explain this, as a much larger clone is one base away. The chain employs TRBV11-2 and TRBJ2-2, with a weak D call TRBD1 (6 bases). CDR3 length equals 15 residues. From germline, CDR1 is SGHAT and CDR2 FQNNGV. CDR3 residues: CANSPITGSTGELFF. The CDR3 coding sequence is TGTGCCAACAGCCCTATCACAGGGTCCACCGGGGAGCTGTTTTTT.